This T cell receptor (beta chain) was documented in a study of shared clonotypes between healthy human individuals. Study overall: Researchers drew samples from a couple of women and three men aged 18 to 49.

This CDR3 region has 17 residues. CDR1 and CDR2 (germline): LGHNA, YSLEER. Deletions cut 3 bases from V and 0 bases from J, with 14 bases between. TCRdb's table, derived via immunoSEQ multiplex PCR, lists solely in-frame clones and lacks some. The sample yields 2,100,000 or so clones, approximately 94% seen once. This chain links TRBV4-3 with TRBJ1-4, with TRBD1 as a possible D gene (6 bases). The sample comprised naive CD4+ T cells sorted from blood. Described subset: CD45RA+ positively selected. The TCR originated in a man younger than 30 in good health. In nucleotides, the CDR3 is TGCGCCAGCAGCCAGCACGTACAGGGATCAACTAATGAAAAACTGTTTTTT. This encodes CASSQHVQGSTNEKLFF.